This T cell receptor beta chain was captured in a study of OX40 agonist ivuxolimab in advanced cancers. For the study at large: Patients received the agonistic anti-OX40 (CD134) antibody ivuxolimab.

Study outcomes and limitations: The expanded peripheral T cells' antigen specificity was not determined. Among patients with partial responses at 0.1-3.0 mg/kg, clonal expansion was among the lowest. Expanded clones belonging to CD8+ T cells outnumbered, on average, those of CD4+.

Clones were read by immunoSEQ multiplex PCR, and TCRdb kept only the in-frame ones, dropping some. This sample carries approximately 74,000 clones, approximately 91% of them seen once, and the ten largest clones take roughly 0.29%. This clone was recorded only once. Antigen: not known. Germline loops: CDR1 SGHTA, CDR2 FQGNSA. V dropped 5 bases and J dropped 2; count of bases not matched to a gene: 7. The CDR3 runs 15 residues. The TCR sequence derives from an adult with an advanced solid tumor such as melanoma, head and neck, liver or kidney cancer. The chain uses TRBV7-2 and TRBJ1-2, with 8 bases fitting TRBD1. The sequenced sample was CD4+ or CD8+ T cells sorted from blood, obtained in a trial of the OX40 agonist ivuxolimab. For the CDR3, the DNA is TGTGCCAGCAGCCCCACGACAGGGGCGAACTATGGCTACACCTTC. Protein: CASSPTTGANYGYTF.